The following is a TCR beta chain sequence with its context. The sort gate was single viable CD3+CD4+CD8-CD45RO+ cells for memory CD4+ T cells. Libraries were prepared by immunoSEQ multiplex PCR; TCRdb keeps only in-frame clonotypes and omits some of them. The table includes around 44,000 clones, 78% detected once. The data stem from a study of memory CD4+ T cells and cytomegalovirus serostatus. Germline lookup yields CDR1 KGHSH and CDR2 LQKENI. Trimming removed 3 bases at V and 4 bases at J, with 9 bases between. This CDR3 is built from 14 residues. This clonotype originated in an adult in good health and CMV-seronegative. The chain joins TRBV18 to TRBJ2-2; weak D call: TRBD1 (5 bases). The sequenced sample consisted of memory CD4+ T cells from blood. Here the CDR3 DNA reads TGTGCCAGCTCACCGGGGCCTACCACCGGGGAGCTGTTTTTT. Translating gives CASSPGPTTGELFF.